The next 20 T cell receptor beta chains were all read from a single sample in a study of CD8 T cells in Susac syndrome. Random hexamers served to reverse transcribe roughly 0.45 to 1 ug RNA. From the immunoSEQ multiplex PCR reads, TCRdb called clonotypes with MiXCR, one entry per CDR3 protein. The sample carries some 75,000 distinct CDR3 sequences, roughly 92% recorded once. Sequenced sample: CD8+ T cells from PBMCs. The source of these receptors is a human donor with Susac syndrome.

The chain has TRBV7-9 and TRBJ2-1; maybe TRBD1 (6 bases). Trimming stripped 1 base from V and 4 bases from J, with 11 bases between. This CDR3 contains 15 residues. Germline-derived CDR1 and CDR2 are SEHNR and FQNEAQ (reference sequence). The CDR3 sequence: CASSLGAGEYNEQFF. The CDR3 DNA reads TGTGCCAGCAGCTTAGGGGCAGGGGAATACAATGAGCAGTTCTTC.

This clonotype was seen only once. The CDR3 sequence: CASSLYQGADYGYTF. CDR3 DNA sequence: TGTGCCAGCAGCTTGTATCAGGGGGCTGACTATGGCTACACCTTC. V is TRBV5-6 and J is TRBJ1-2; 8 nucleotides agree with TRBD1. This CDR3 has 15 amino acids. V shed 1 base, J shed 3 bases, and the junction held 5 bases outside the gene matches. Germline V CDR1 and CDR2: SGHDT, YYEEEE.

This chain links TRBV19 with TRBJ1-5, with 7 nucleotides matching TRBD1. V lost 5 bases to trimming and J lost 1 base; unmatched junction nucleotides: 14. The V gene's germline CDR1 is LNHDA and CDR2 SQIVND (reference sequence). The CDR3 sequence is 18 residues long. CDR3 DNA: TGTGCCAGTAGTGGGGGGAACAGGGGAGGTTGGAGCAATCAGCCCCAGCATTTT. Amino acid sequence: CASSGGNRGGWSNQPQHF.

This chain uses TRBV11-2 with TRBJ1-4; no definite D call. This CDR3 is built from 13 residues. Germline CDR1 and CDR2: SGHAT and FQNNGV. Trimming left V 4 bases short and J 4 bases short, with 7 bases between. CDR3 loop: CASSWEFNEKLFF. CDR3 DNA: TGTGCCAGCAGCTGGGAGTTTAATGAAAAACTGTTTTTT.

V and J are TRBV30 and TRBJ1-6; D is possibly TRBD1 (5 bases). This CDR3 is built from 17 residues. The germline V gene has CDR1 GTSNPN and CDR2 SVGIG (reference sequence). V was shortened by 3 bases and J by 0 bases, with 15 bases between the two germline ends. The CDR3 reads CAWRASGGRSYNSPLHF. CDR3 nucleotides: TGTGCCTGGAGGGCCTCCGGGGGTCGCTCCTATAATTCACCCCTCCACTTT.

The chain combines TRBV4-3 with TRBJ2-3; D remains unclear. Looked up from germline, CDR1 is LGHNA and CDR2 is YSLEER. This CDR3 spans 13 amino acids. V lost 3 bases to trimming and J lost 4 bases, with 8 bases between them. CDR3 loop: CASSQGFADTQYF. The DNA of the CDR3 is TGCGCCAGCAGCCAGGGTTTTGCAGATACGCAGTATTTT.

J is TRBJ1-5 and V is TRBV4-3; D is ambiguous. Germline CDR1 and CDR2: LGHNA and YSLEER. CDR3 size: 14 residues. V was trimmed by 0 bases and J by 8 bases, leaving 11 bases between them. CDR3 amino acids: CASSQDALLEPQHF. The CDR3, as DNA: TGCGCCAGCAGCCAAGATGCCCTGCTGGAGCCCCAGCATTTT.

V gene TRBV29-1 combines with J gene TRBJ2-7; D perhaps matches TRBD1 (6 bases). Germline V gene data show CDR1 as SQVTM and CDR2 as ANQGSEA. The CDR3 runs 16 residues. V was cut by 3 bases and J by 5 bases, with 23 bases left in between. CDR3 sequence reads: CSVDFLLPWGPHEQYF. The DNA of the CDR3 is TGCAGCGTTGATTTCTTGTTGCCTTGGGGGCCTCACGAGCAGTACTTC.

CDR3 in DNA: TGTGCCACCCCGCGGGGTAGGGGTTTGGACAATGAGCAGTTCTTC. It encodes CATPRGRGLDNEQFF. The chain recombines TRBV7-9 with TRBJ2-1; TRBD2 might be the D (6 bases). The CDR3 is 15 amino acids. V lost 10 bases and J 5 bases, leaving 21 bases between the germline ends. Germline V lookup: CDR1 SEHNR, CDR2 FQNEAQ (reference sequence). The full variable domain, its missing parts supplied by reference TRBV7-9 and TRBJ2-1, is DTGVSQNPRHKITKRGQNVTFRCDPISEHNRLYWYRQTLGQGPEFLTYFQNEAQLEKSRLLSDRFSAERPKGSFSTLEIQRTEQGDSAMYLCATPRGRGLDNEQFFGPGTRLTVL.

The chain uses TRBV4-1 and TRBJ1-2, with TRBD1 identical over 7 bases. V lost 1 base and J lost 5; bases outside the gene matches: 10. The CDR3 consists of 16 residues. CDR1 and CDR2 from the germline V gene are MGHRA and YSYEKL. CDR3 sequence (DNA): TGCGCCAGCAGCCAAGCGGTACAGGGGAATCCTTATGGCTACACCTTC. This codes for CASSQAVQGNPYGYTF.

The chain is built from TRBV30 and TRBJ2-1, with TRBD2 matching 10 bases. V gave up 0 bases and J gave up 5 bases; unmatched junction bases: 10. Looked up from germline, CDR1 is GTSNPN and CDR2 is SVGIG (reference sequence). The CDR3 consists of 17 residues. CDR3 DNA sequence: TGTGCCTGGAGTGTACCTCGGCTAGCGGGAGAGAACAATGAGCAGTTCTTC. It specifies CAWSVPRLAGENNEQFF.

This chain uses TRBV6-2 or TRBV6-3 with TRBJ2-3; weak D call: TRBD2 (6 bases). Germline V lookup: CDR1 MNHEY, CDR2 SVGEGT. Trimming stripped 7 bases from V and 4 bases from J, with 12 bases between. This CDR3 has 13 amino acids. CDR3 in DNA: TGTGCCAGCAAGTCCGGGGGTGCAGATACGCAGTATTTT. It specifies CASKSGGADTQYF.

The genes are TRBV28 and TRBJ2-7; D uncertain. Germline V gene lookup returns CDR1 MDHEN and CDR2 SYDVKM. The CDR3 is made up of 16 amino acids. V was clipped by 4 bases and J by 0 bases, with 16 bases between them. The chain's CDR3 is CASSSIQGSASYEQYF. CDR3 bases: TGTGCCAGCAGTTCGATACAAGGATCTGCCTCCTACGAGCAGTACTTC.

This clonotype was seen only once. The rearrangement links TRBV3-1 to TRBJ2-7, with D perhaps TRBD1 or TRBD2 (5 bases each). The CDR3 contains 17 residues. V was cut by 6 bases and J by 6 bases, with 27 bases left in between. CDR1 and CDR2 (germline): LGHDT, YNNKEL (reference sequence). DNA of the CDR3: TGTGCCAGCAGTCCCCCGGGACGGTGGACCGGAGGAGGCGAGCAGTACTTC. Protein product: CASSPPGRWTGGGEQYF.

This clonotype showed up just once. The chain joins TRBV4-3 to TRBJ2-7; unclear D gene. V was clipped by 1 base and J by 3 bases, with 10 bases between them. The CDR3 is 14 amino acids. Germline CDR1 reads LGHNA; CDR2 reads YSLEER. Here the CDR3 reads CASSQGARDYEQYF. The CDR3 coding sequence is TGCGCCAGCAGCCAAGGCGCAAGAGACTACGAGCAGTACTTC.

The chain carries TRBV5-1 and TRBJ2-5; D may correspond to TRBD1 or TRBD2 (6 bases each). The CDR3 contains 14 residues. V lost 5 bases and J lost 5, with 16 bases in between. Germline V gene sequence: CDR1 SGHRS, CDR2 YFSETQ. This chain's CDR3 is CASRNREVWETQYF. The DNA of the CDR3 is TGCGCCAGCAGAAACAGGGAGGTTTGGGAGACCCAGTACTTC.

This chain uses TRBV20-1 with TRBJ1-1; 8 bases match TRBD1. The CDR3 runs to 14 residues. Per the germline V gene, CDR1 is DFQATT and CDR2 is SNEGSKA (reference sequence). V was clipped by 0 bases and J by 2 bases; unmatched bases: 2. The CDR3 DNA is TGCAGTGCTAGAGACCCAGGGGGCAACACTGAAGCTTTCTTT. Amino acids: CSARDPGGNTEAFF.

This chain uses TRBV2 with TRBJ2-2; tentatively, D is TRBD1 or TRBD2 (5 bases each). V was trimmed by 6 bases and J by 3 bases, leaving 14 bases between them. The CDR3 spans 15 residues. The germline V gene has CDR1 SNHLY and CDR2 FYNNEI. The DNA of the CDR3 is TGTGCCAGCAGACTTCCCGGGGCAGACACCGGGGAGCTGTTTTTT. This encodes CASRLPGADTGELFF.

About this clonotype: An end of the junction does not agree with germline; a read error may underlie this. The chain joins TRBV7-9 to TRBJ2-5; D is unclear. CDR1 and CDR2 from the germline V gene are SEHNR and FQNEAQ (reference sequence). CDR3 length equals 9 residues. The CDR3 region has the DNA TGTGCCAGCAGCAAACCCCCAGCCTTC. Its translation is CASSKPPAF.

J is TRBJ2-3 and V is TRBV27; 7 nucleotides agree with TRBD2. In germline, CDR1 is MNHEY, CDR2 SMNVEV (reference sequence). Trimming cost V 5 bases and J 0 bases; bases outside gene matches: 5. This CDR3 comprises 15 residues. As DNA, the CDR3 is TGTGCCAGCAGTCCTCTAGCGGCTAGCACAGATACGCAGTATTTT. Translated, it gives CASSPLAASTDTQYF.